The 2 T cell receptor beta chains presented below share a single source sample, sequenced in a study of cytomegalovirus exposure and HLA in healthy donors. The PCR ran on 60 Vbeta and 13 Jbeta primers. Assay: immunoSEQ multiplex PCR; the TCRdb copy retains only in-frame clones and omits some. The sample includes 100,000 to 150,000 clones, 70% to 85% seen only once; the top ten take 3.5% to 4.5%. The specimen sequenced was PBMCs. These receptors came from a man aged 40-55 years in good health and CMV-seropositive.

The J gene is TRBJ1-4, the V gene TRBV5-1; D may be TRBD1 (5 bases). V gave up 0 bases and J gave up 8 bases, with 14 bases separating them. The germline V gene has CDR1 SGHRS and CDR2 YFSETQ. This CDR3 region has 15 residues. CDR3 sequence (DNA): TGCGCCAGCAGCTTGGCCCGGGGGGTTGAGGAAAAACTGTTTTTT. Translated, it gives CASSLARGVEEKLFF.

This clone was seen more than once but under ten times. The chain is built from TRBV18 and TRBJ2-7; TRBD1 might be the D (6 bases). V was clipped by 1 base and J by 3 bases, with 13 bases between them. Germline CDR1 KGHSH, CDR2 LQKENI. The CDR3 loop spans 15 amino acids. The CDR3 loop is CASSPLDRRNYEQYF. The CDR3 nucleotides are TGTGCCAGCTCACCACTGGACAGACGTAACTACGAGCAGTACTTC.